The 30 T cell receptor beta chains given below trace back to one sample, sequenced in a study of T-cell reconstitution after alpha-beta-depleted transplantation in children (dated by TCRdb to between 2015 and 2016). The library was prepared using PCR. The sequencer listed for this sample is Illumina HiSeq 2500. TCR libraries were prepared with molecular barcoding, using unique molecular identifiers to normalize TCRbeta repertoire quantification. TCRdb took the public reads, trimmed them with fastp at Q25, ran MiXCR for clone calling and kept in-frame beta chains. Each CDR3 protein gets just one entry, which takes the most common genes and DNA from the rows behind it. This sample holds almost 400,000 distinct CDR3 sequences; roughly 20% were observed only once. The ten largest clones represent 3.8% of the sample. This material consisted of PBMCs from the stem cell graft donor, taken from the stem cell graft. The receptors were gathered from a human donor who donated a stem cell graft to a child with acute myeloid leukemia.

This clonotype was counted only a few times. The J gene is TRBJ2-7, the V gene TRBV4-1; no reliable D call. With 1 base removed from V and 0 bases from J, the gap between germline ends came to 13 bases. Germline CDR1 is MGHRA and CDR2 is YSYEKL. The CDR3 sequence is 16 residues long. Written as DNA, the CDR3 is TGCGCCAGCAGCCAAGTGCCTATTGAAAGCTCCTACGAGCAGTACTTC. It yields the protein CASSQVPIESSYEQYF.

This clonotype showed up many times. The chain uses TRBV20-1 and TRBJ1-1; D ambiguous. V lost 2 bases, J lost 1 base, and 5 bases lay in between. Per the germline V gene, CDR1 is DFQATT and CDR2 is SNEGSKA (reference sequence). The CDR3 sequence is 12 residues long. CDR3 nucleotides: TGCAGTGCTAGACGGAGGAACACTGAAGCTTTCTTT. Amino acids: CSARRRNTEAFF.

The rearrangement links TRBV4-3 to TRBJ2-3; the D gene is possibly TRBD2 (6 bases). Germline CDR1 and CDR2: LGHNA and YSLEER. The V gene lost 3 bases and the J gene lost 1 base, with 17 bases spanning the gap. This CDR3 is built from 17 residues. CDR3 amino acids: CASSQVPGRDRTDTQYF. CDR3 bases: TGCGCCAGCAGCCAGGTCCCGGGGCGGGACCGCACAGATACGCAGTATTTT.

In its sample, this clonotype was seen a few times. V gene TRBV27 combines with J gene TRBJ2-7, with D unresolved. CDR3 length equals 17 residues. Germline loops: CDR1 MNHEY, CDR2 SMNVEV (reference sequence). Between the trimmed V and J ends, which lost 2 bases and 2 bases, there was a span of 19 bases. Here the CDR3 DNA reads TGTGCCAGCAGTTTAAATGGATTTGGAGACGTACCCTACGAGCAGTACTTC. It codes for CASSLNGFGDVPYEQYF.

In this sample, this clonotype turned up many times. The chain has TRBV5-1 and TRBJ2-1, with D hard to call. Trimming removed 4 bases from V and 0 bases from J, with 11 bases in between. Germline V gene data show CDR1 as SGHRS and CDR2 as YFSETQ. The CDR3 is made up of 15 amino acids. The CDR3 loop reads CASSLDRSSYNEQFF. Here the CDR3 DNA reads TGCGCCAGCAGCCTTGACCGGAGCTCCTACAATGAGCAGTTCTTC.

The chain couples TRBV12-3 or TRBV12-4 to TRBJ1-1; no firm D call. The CDR3 loop spans 14 amino acids. Trimming removed 2 bases from V and 4 bases from J, with 11 bases in between. The CDR3 nucleotides are TGTGCCAGCAGTTTAATGCGGGCGGCCACTGAAGCTTTCTTT. It is translated as CASSLMRAATEAFF.

V is TRBV6-5 and J is TRBJ2-5; perhaps TRBD1 as D (6 bases). The CDR3 contains 16 residues. In germline, CDR1 is MNHEY, CDR2 SVGAGI. The ends were cut back, 0 bases at V and 2 bases at J, with 13 bases in the middle. The CDR3 protein is CASSYSAGQRQETQYF. In nucleotides, the CDR3 is TGTGCCAGCAGTTACTCGGCAGGACAGAGACAAGAGACCCAGTACTTC.

The chain uses TRBV4-1 and TRBJ2-3; weak D call: TRBD1 (6 bases). Germline CDR1 MGHRA, CDR2 YSYEKL. The CDR3 extends over 15 amino acids. Trimming stripped 9 bases from V and 5 bases from J, with 21 bases between. CDR3 coding DNA: TGCGCCAGTGGTCCAGCAGGGGCAGTTGGAGATACGCAGTATTTT. This codes for CASGPAGAVGDTQYF.

In this sample, this clonotype turned up a few times. The CDR3 sequence is CASSLGGLAYTQYF. The CDR3 DNA is TGTGCCAGCAGCCTAGGTGGACTAGCGTATACGCAGTATTTT. This sequence joins TRBV12-3 or TRBV12-4 and TRBJ2-3; 9 bases fit TRBD2. Trimming at V came to 6 bases and at J to 7 bases, leaving 8 bases not matched to a gene. This CDR3 spans 14 amino acids.

This clonotype has a handful of counts. This chain links TRBV20-1 with TRBJ2-4; either TRBD1 or TRBD2 may supply D (5 bases each). Per the germline V gene, CDR1 is DFQATT and CDR2 is SNEGSKA (reference sequence). The CDR3 has 15 residues. Trimming removed 3 bases from V and 0 bases from J, with 12 bases in between. In nucleotides, the CDR3 is TGCAGTGCTAGGTTCCGGGGCTTAGCCAAAAACATTCAGTACTTC. It translates to CSARFRGLAKNIQYF.

This clonotype was seen only a few times. The chain recombines TRBV18 with TRBJ2-2; no firm D call. CDR1 is KGHSH, CDR2 LQKENI, per germline. The CDR3 spans 17 residues. V dropped 1 base and J dropped 0 bases, with 12 bases sitting between them. CDR3 sequence: CASSPLQATANTGELFF. CDR3 coding DNA: TGTGCCAGCTCACCACTCCAGGCAACCGCGAACACCGGGGAGCTGTTTTTT. The full variable domain, with the rest looked up from reference TRBV18 and TRBJ2-2, is NAGVMQNPRHLVRRRGQEARLRCSPMKGHSHVYWYRQLPEEGLKFMVYLQKENIIDESGMPKERFSAEFPKEGPSILRIQQVVRGDSAAYFCASSPLQATANTGELFFGEGSRLTVL.

This clonotype was found a few times. The chain joins TRBV20-1 to TRBJ2-3, with a weak D call TRBD2 (6 bases). Trimming shortened V by 3 bases and J by 4 bases, and 11 bases separated the two germline ends. CDR3 length equals 13 residues. Germline values: CDR1 DFQATT, CDR2 SNEGSKA (reference sequence). CDR3 nucleotides: TGCAGTGCTAGGAGTACTAGCCCAGATACGCAGTATTTT. It codes for CSARSTSPDTQYF.

This clonotype was detected many times. The J gene is TRBJ1-2, the V gene TRBV28; weak D call: TRBD1 (5 bases). The CDR3 has 19 amino acids. Germline V gene lookup returns CDR1 MDHEN and CDR2 SYDVKM. V was pared by 4 bases and J by 5 bases, with 29 bases between. CDR3 bases: TGTGCCAGCAGTTCGCCTATAATCCGGGGCTTCGAAGTAGGGTATGGCTACACCTTC. Its translation is CASSSPIIRGFEVGYGYTF.

This clonotype showed up just a few times. The chain carries TRBV12-3 or TRBV12-4 and TRBJ2-1; tentatively, D is TRBD1 (6 bases). CDR3 length equals 17 residues. Trimming shortened V by 0 bases and J by 6 bases, and 18 bases separated the two germline ends. The CDR3 nucleotides read TGTGCCAGCAGTTTAGCGGTAAACAGGGTCATTCCCAATGAGCAGTTCTTC. It translates to CASSLAVNRVIPNEQFF.

This clonotype was counted only a few times. The chain is built from TRBV7-2 and TRBJ2-7, with D perhaps matching TRBD2 (6 bases). This CDR3 has 13 amino acids. Germline V gene data show CDR1 as SGHTA and CDR2 as FQGNSA. Trimming stripped 3 bases from V and 6 bases from J, with 12 bases between. DNA of the CDR3: TGTGCCAGCAGCTTTACCGGGAGACCCGAGCAGTACTTC. Its translation: CASSFTGRPEQYF. The full variable domain, its missing parts supplied by reference TRBV7-2 and TRBJ2-7, is GAGVSQSPSNKVTEKGKDVELRCDPISGHTALYWYRQSLGQGLEFLIYFQGNSAPDKSGLPSDRFSAERTGGSVSTLTIQRTQQEDSAVYLCASSFTGRPEQYFGPGTRLTVT.

This clonotype was detected a few times. The chain carries TRBV29-1 and TRBJ1-5, with 10 bases fitting TRBD1. J was trimmed by 2 bases and V by 6 bases; bases with no gene match: 7. There are 15 residues in the CDR3. Germline-derived CDR1 and CDR2 are SQVTM and ANQGSEA. The CDR3 sequence: CSVATGTGGNQPQHF. The CDR3 DNA follows: TGCAGCGTCGCCACCGGGACAGGGGGCAATCAGCCCCAGCATTTT.

This clonotype was detected a few times. The chain recombines TRBV30 with TRBJ1-1; 7 bases line up with TRBD1. Losses at the gene ends were 4 bases for V and 11 bases for J; bases not matched to a gene: 7. This CDR3 contains 11 residues. The germline V gene encodes CDR1 GTSNPN and CDR2 SVGIG (reference sequence). The CDR3 DNA reads TGTGCCTGGATCGACAGGGCAGGGGCTTTCTTT. Translated: CAWIDRAGAFF. The full variable domain, rest sourced from reference TRBV30 and TRBJ1-1, is SQTIHQWPATLVQPVGSPLSLECTVEGTSNPNLYWYRQAAGRGLQLLFYSVGIGQISSEVPQNLSASRPQDRQFILSSKKLLLSDSGFYLCAWIDRAGAFFGQGTRLTVV.

The rearrangement uses TRBV12-3 or TRBV12-4 and TRBJ2-6, with TRBD1 identical over 8 bases. V lost 2 bases to trimming and J lost 1 base; unmatched junction nucleotides: 4. This CDR3 has 17 amino acids. The chain's CDR3 is CASSLQGARSGANVLTF. The CDR3 DNA is TGTGCCAGCAGTTTACAGGGGGCGAGATCTGGGGCCAACGTCCTGACTTTC.

The chain joins TRBV7-3 to TRBJ2-1, with D perhaps TRBD2 (5 bases). CDR1 is SGHTA, CDR2 FQGTGA, per germline. With 5 bases removed from V and 0 bases from J, the gap between germline ends came to 14 bases. The CDR3 has 16 residues. The CDR3 loop reads CASSPSGGRSYNEQFF. The CDR3, as DNA: TGTGCCAGCAGCCCAAGTGGCGGGCGCTCCTACAATGAGCAGTTCTTC.

J is TRBJ2-1 and V is TRBV4-1; the D call may be TRBD1 or TRBD2 (5 bases each). The CDR3 consists of 16 residues. The V gene lost 3 bases and the J gene lost 8 bases, with 20 bases spanning the gap. Germline V gene lookup returns CDR1 MGHRA and CDR2 YSYEKL. The chain's CDR3 is CASSQEPGTSAHEQFF. The CDR3 bases are TGCGCCAGCAGCCAGGAACCCGGGACGTCCGCCCATGAGCAGTTCTTC.

CDR3 nucleotide sequence: TGTGCCAGCAAACGACAGAATACGCAGTATTTT. Encoded protein: CASKRQNTQYF. This chain joins TRBV6-5 and TRBJ2-3; the D gene is possibly TRBD1 (5 bases). The germline V and J ends were trimmed by 7 bases and 7 bases, with 9 bases remaining between them. CDR3 size: 11 residues. CDR1 is MNHEY and CDR2 is SVGAGI in the germline V gene.

The chain recombines TRBV29-1 with TRBJ2-7, with TRBD2 matching over 9 bases. Germline-derived CDR1 and CDR2 are SQVTM and ANQGSEA. V was pared by 4 bases and J by 2 bases, with 9 bases of the junction left unmatched. CDR3 length: 15 amino acids. The CDR3 coding sequence is TGCAGCGTTGTAACTATACTAGCGGGTACCTACGAGCAGTACTTC. This translates into CSVVTILAGTYEQYF.

This chain uses TRBV29-1 with TRBJ2-3; D possibly matches TRBD1 or TRBD2 (5 bases each). This CDR3 comprises 13 residues. Trimming removed 3 bases from V and 1 base from J, with 8 bases in between. CDR1 is SQVTM, CDR2 ANQGSEA, per germline. The DNA for the CDR3 is TGCAGCGTTGAGGGGGACCGCACAGATACGCAGTATTTT. This sequence encodes CSVEGDRTDTQYF.

The chain recombines TRBV12-3 or TRBV12-4 with TRBJ1-2; tentatively, D is TRBD1 (5 bases). This CDR3 has 13 residues. Trimming stripped 6 bases from V and 7 bases from J, with 15 bases between. CDR3 in DNA: TGTGCCAGCAGCCGTGGGGGATTCGGTGGCTACACCTTC. Translating gives CASSRGGFGGYTF.

A few counts support this clonotype. The chain carries TRBV11-1 and TRBJ2-1; 14 bases are a match to TRBD2. The CDR3 covers 20 residues. The ends lost 2 bases at V and 0 bases at J; junction bases unmatched: 9. Germline V lookup: CDR1 SGHAT, CDR2 FQDESV (reference sequence). The CDR3 loop reads CASSLSLRTSGRYSYNEQFF. The CDR3 region has the DNA TGTGCCAGCAGCTTATCACTAAGGACTAGCGGGAGGTACTCCTACAATGAGCAGTTCTTC.

This clonotype occurred a few times. V is TRBV20-1 and J is TRBJ2-3; 7 bases match TRBD1. Trimming took 8 bases from V and 2 from J; bases not matched to a gene: 10. Germline values: CDR1 DFQATT, CDR2 SNEGSKA (reference sequence). The CDR3 consists of 14 residues. The CDR3 protein is CSQWTGFSTDTQYF. In DNA form, the CDR3 reads TGCAGTCAGTGGACAGGATTCTCCACAGATACGCAGTATTTT.

This clonotype has only a few counts. The chain has TRBV29-1 and TRBJ1-1; weak D call: TRBD1 (6 bases). The CDR3 sequence is 14 residues long. Germline V gene sequence: CDR1 SQVTM, CDR2 ANQGSEA. Trimming removed 3 bases from V and 5 bases from J, with 16 bases in between. DNA of the CDR3: TGCAGCGTTGACTCCGCGGGGGCAAGTACTGAAGCTTTCTTT. The encoded protein is CSVDSAGASTEAFF.

Only a few counts were recorded for this clonotype. The gene calls are TRBV29-1 and TRBJ1-1; D not certain. The CDR3 is 14 amino acids. The germline V gene has CDR1 SQVTM and CDR2 ANQGSEA. V was pared by 0 bases and J by 1 base, with 9 bases between. The CDR3 here is CSVEDQAENTEAFF. In nucleotides, the CDR3 is TGCAGCGTTGAAGATCAGGCGGAGAACACTGAAGCTTTCTTT. Using reference TRBV29-1 and TRBJ1-1 for the parts outside the CDR3, the full variable domain is SAVISQKPSRDICQRGTSLTIQCQVDSQVTMMFWYRQQPGQSLTLIATANQGSEATYESGFVIDKFPISRPNLTFSTLTVSNMSPEDSSIYLCSVEDQAENTEAFFGQGTRLTVV.

The J gene is TRBJ2-7, the V gene TRBV12-3 or TRBV12-4, with 10 bases identical to TRBD1. The ends lost 2 bases at V and 5 bases at J; junction bases unmatched: 6. CDR3 length equals 15 residues. The CDR3 loop is CASSLFGQGDHEQYF. In DNA, the CDR3 is TGTGCCAGCAGTTTATTTGGACAGGGGGACCACGAGCAGTACTTC.

This clonotype was seen a few times. The chain employs TRBV15 and TRBJ2-3, with D tentatively TRBD1 (6 bases). Germline V gene data show CDR1 as LNHNV and CDR2 as YYDKDF (reference sequence). The CDR3 is made up of 17 amino acids. V lost 1 base, J lost 3 bases, and 17 bases lay in between. The CDR3 is CATSRGPLMGATDTQYF. In nucleotides, the CDR3 is TGTGCCACCAGCAGAGGACCCCTAATGGGGGCTACAGATACGCAGTATTTT.